Shown below are 21 T cell receptor beta chains from a single sample sequenced in a study. From the 5' RACE reads, TCRdb called clonotypes with MiXCR, one entry per CDR3 protein. The table lists about 41,000 distinct CDR3 sequences, 29% of them singletons, with around 3.5% in the top ten. Sequencing input: memory CD4+ T cells sorted from a lymph node. As to subset: memory CD4+ T cells, CD4+CD45RO+CD25-. The receptors originated from a female donor with breast cancer.

The CDR3 coding sequence is TGTGCCAGCACGGGTGGGGTCACAGATACGCAGTATTTT. Protein: CASTGGVTDTQYF. The chain employs TRBV7-3 and TRBJ2-3; D is unresolved. The V gene's germline CDR1 is SGHTA and CDR2 FQGTGA. Trimming pared 7 bases from V and 2 bases from J, leaving 10 bases between. The CDR3 extends over 13 amino acids.

On this clonotype: One base away lies a much larger clone, so this may be a sequencing read error. The rearrangement joins TRBV5-6 to TRBJ2-5, with 10 bases aligning to TRBD1. CDR3 length equals 17 residues. Germline lookup yields CDR1 SGHDT and CDR2 YYEEEE. V gave up 4 bases and J gave up 4 bases; unmatched junction bases: 13. The CDR3 DNA reads as TGTGCCAGCAGCCCGCACGGCCTGGACAGGGGGGGAGAGACCCAGTACTTC. Protein: CASSPHGLDRGGETQYF.

This clonotype was detected only a few times. This sequence joins TRBV15 and TRBJ2-2; D unresolved. Deletions cut 8 bases from V and 3 bases from J, with 7 bases between. This CDR3 has 12 amino acids. Germline CDR1 is LNHNV and CDR2 is YYDKDF (reference sequence). The CDR3, as DNA: TGTGCCACCCGGGCGGACACCGGGGAGCTGTTTTTT. Encoded protein: CATRADTGELFF. The entire variable domain, with the rest obtained from reference TRBV15 and TRBJ2-2, is as follows: DAMVIQNPRYQVTQFGKPVTLSCSQTLNHNVMYWYQQKSSQAPKLLFHYYDKDFNNEADTPDNFQSRRPNTSFCFLDIRSPGLGDTAMYLCATRADTGELFFGEGSRLTVL.

The chain is built from TRBV12-3 or TRBV12-4 and TRBJ2-5; D perhaps matches TRBD1 (6 bases). V lost 3 bases and J 6 bases, leaving 11 bases between the germline ends. The CDR3 is made up of 13 amino acids. CDR3 sequence (DNA): TGTGCCAGCAGTTTTAACAGGGATAAGACCCAGTACTTC. Its translation is CASSFNRDKTQYF.

The CDR3 region is CASSLDTTSGANVLTF. CDR3 DNA sequence: TGTGCCAGCAGCTTAGACACAACCTCTGGGGCCAACGTCCTGACTTTC. The chain combines TRBV7-3 with TRBJ2-6; D gene unclear. V dropped 2 bases and J dropped 0 bases, with 8 bases sitting between them. CDR3 length: 16 residues. CDR1 is SGHTA, CDR2 FQGTGA, per germline.

In this sample, this clonotype turned up many times. This rearrangement joins TRBV20-1 to TRBJ2-5; 9 positions match TRBD2. Germline assignment: CDR1 DFQATT and CDR2 SNEGSKA (reference sequence). The CDR3 sequence is 14 residues long. In DNA form, the CDR3 reads TGCAGAGTTAAAGCGGGAGGTTTACAAGAGACCCAGTACTTC. It yields the protein CRVKAGGLQETQYF.

This clonotype was found a few times. The rearrangement joins TRBV5-1 to TRBJ2-1, with D tentatively TRBD1 (6 bases). Looked up from germline, CDR1 is SGHRS and CDR2 is YFSETQ. Trimming took 4 bases from V and 7 from J, leaving 18 bases between them. The CDR3 loop spans 15 amino acids. The CDR3 DNA follows: TGCGCCAGCAGCGGGACACCGTCCCAGGGGAATGAGCAGTTCTTC. Translation: CASSGTPSQGNEQFF.

The chain carries TRBV6-1 and TRBJ2-2; a possible D gene is TRBD2 (6 bases). Per germline, CDR1 MNHNS and CDR2 SASEGT. V lost 3 bases and J 2 bases, leaving 7 bases between the germline ends. The CDR3 loop spans 14 amino acids. CDR3 nucleotide sequence: TGTGCCAGCAGTGAGGGACTTAACACCGGGGAGCTGTTTTTT. Its protein is CASSEGLNTGELFF.

The chain links TRBV29-1 to TRBJ2-3; 11 bases align to TRBD2. This CDR3 has 15 amino acids. Germline CDR1 is SQVTM and CDR2 is ANQGSEA. V trimming: 4 bases; J trimming: 4 bases; junction bases outside the gene matches: 7. For the CDR3, the DNA is TGCAGCGTTGCCGCGACTAGCGGGGCGTCAGATACGCAGTATTTT. This gives the protein CSVAATSGASDTQYF.

The chain recombines TRBV7-3 with TRBJ2-7, with 9 bases identical to TRBD2. The CDR3 runs to 15 residues. Germline V gene sequence: CDR1 SGHTA, CDR2 FQGTGA. Unmatched junction bases numbered 5, after V lost 3 bases and J lost 2 bases. CDR3 loop: CASSFGSSGAYEQYF. DNA of the CDR3: TGTGCCAGCAGCTTTGGGTCTAGCGGGGCCTACGAGCAGTACTTC.

This clonotype has just a few counts. The chain uses TRBV10-3 and TRBJ2-5; D remains unclear. The germline V and J ends were trimmed by 3 bases and 5 bases, with 13 bases remaining between them. Germline V gene lookup returns CDR1 ENHRY and CDR2 SYGVKD. CDR3 length: 14 amino acids. CDR3 in DNA: TGTGCCATCAGTGACTCGCCCAGTCGGGAGACCCAGTACTTC. Amino acids: CAISDSPSRETQYF.

In this sample, this clonotype turned up a few times. V usage is TRBV7-2 and J usage is TRBJ2-3, with 11 bases that match TRBD2. The CDR3 runs to 17 residues. Germline V gene sequence: CDR1 SGHTA, CDR2 FQGNSA. Germline trimming cut 0 bases from V and 3 bases from J; bases unmatched to any gene: 5. The DNA of the CDR3 is TGTGCCAGCAGCTTAGCCCATAGCGGGGGGGCTACAGATACGCAGTATTTT. Translating gives CASSLAHSGGATDTQYF.

For this clonotype: The junction differs from germline at one of its ends, possibly a read error. The CDR3 loop is CAGSRTGVVSYGYTF. CDR3 nucleotide sequence: TGTGCCGGCAGCAGGACAGGGGTCGTAAGCTATGGCTACACCTTC. The rearrangement uses TRBV5-6 and TRBJ1-2, with TRBD1 matching over 9 bases. Germline values: CDR1 SGHDT, CDR2 YYEEEE. This CDR3 region has 15 residues.

This clonotype showed up just a few times. This chain uses TRBV27 with TRBJ2-5; a weak D match, TRBD1 (6 bases). CDR3 length equals 13 residues. Germline CDR1 reads MNHEY; CDR2 reads SMNVEV (reference sequence). With 8 bases removed from V and 5 bases from J, the gap between germline ends came to 15 bases. The CDR3 DNA is TGTGCCAGCGGAACTCAGGGGTGGGAGACCCAGTACTTC. Its translation: CASGTQGWETQYF.

This clonotype was seen a handful of times. V usage is TRBV12-3 or TRBV12-4 and J usage is TRBJ2-1; possibly TRBD1 or TRBD2 for D (6 bases each). V lost 7 bases to trimming and J lost 6 bases, with 10 bases between them. This CDR3 region has 12 residues. The CDR3 spells CASTEGGNEQFF. As DNA, the CDR3 is TGTGCCAGCACCGAGGGGGGCAATGAGCAGTTCTTC.

This clonotype has just a few counts. This chain joins TRBV20-1 and TRBJ1-1; D remains ambiguous. From germline, CDR1 is DFQATT and CDR2 SNEGSKA (reference sequence). The CDR3 spans 15 residues. V was pared by 0 bases and J by 4 bases, with 15 bases between. The CDR3 DNA reads as TGCAGTGCTAGAGACCGACAAGGGTTGGGCACTGAAGCTTTCTTT. This translates into CSARDRQGLGTEAFF.

CDR3 in DNA: TGTGCCAGCAGGGGGGACACCTACGAGCAGTACTTC. This encodes CASRGDTYEQYF. This sequence joins TRBV28 and TRBJ2-7, with D possibly being TRBD1 (6 bases). V lost 6 bases, J lost 2 bases, and 8 bases lay in between. CDR3 size: 12 residues. Germline assignment: CDR1 MDHEN and CDR2 SYDVKM.

The rearrangement uses TRBV7-6 and TRBJ2-7; tentative D call: TRBD2 (6 bases). Germline CDR1 SGHVS, CDR2 FNYEAQ. V was cut by 5 bases and J by 0 bases, with 14 bases left in between. This CDR3 is 15 amino acids long. The CDR3 protein is CASSPGQRASYEQYF. As DNA, the CDR3 is TGTGCCAGCAGCCCAGGCCAGCGGGCCTCCTACGAGCAGTACTTC.

This rearrangement joins TRBV13 to TRBJ1-2; no clear D. The germline V gene encodes CDR1 PRHDT and CDR2 FYEKMQ (reference sequence). CDR3 size: 15 residues. V was clipped by 6 bases and J by 4 bases, with 18 bases between them. DNA for the CDR3: TGTGCCAGCAGTCATGGAAGATCTTATGGCTATGGCTACACCTTC. It is translated as CASSHGRSYGYGYTF.

This clonotype was counted between two and nine times. V and J are TRBV7-9 and TRBJ2-7; D ambiguous. The germline V gene encodes CDR1 SEHNR and CDR2 FQNEAQ (reference sequence). The CDR3 has 14 residues. V lost 10 bases to trimming and J lost 2 bases, with 18 bases between them. For the CDR3, the DNA is TGTGCCACCGGGCCCCGAGCCAGTCCCTACGAGCAGTACTTC. Translation gives CATGPRASPYEQYF.

The V gene is TRBV4-1, the J gene TRBJ2-5; D is unresolved. CDR3 length: 14 amino acids. The V and J ends lost 1 base and 1 base respectively, with 7 bases between them. The germline V gene encodes CDR1 MGHRA and CDR2 YSYEKL. This chain's CDR3 is CASSQAGTQETQYF. The DNA for the CDR3 is TGCGCCAGCAGCCAAGCTGGCACCCAAGAGACCCAGTACTTC.